This is a list of T cell receptor beta chains from one sample in a study of cytomegalovirus exposure and HLA in healthy donors. Data came from immunoSEQ multiplex PCR; TCRdb stores just in-frame clones and leaves some out. The sample has about 140,000 clones, under 85% seen once. Sample: PBMCs. The source of these receptors is a man aged 18 to 30 in good health and CMV-seronegative. CDR3s include the opening cysteine and the closing phenylalanine or tryptophan. The D gene is left open where the match is weak. Where a row states a size, it is once, few, many or the class of an expanded clone; other rows omit it.

v_gene	j_gene	d_gene	abundance	CDR3aa	CDR3nt
TRBV6-6	TRBJ1-4	NA	few	CASSHRSPNEKLFF	TGTGCCAGCTCTCACAGGAGCCCTAATGAAAAACTGTTTTTT
TRBV27	TRBJ2-1	TRBD2	NA	CASSLVGLAPRSPNEQFF	TGTGCCAGCAGTTTAGTAGGACTAGCCCCCCGGTCCCCCAATGAGCAGTTCTTC
TRBV7-2	TRBJ1-2	NA	NA	CASSPGGGGNYGYTF	TGTGCCAGCAGCCCAGGCGGCGGAGGAAACTATGGCTACACCTTC
TRBV29-1	TRBJ2-2	TRBD1	NA	CSVGYRGLAGELFF	TGCAGCGTTGGGTACAGGGGGCTGGCCGGGGAGCTGTTTTTT
TRBV10-1	TRBJ1-2	NA	few	CASSERTETYGYTF	TGCGCCAGCAGTGAGAGGACAGAAACCTATGGCTACACCTTC
TRBV19	TRBJ2-2	NA	once	CASSMPVGGTTGELFF	TGTGCCAGTAGTATGCCGGTTGGGGGCACCACCGGGGAGCTGTTTTTT
TRBV25-1	TRBJ2-3	NA	NA	CASGFVDTQYF	TGTGCCAGCGGCTTTGTGGATACGCAGTATTTT
TRBV2	TRBJ2-7	NA	NA	CASRGGTYEQYF	TGTGCCAGCAGAGGAGGAACCTACGAGCAGTACTTC
TRBV7-9	TRBJ2-7	TRBD1	few	CASRRQGSSYEQYF	TGTGCCAGCAGAAGACAGGGGAGCTCCTACGAGCAGTACTTC
TRBV11-2	TRBJ2-7	TRBD1	NA	CASRKVQGRYEQYF	TGTGCCAGCAGGAAAGTACAGGGGCGCTACGAGCAGTACTTC
TRBV27	TRBJ1-2	TRBD1	NA	CASSLRTGGGLYGYTF	TGTGCCAGCAGTTTGAGGACAGGGGGCGGTCTCTATGGCTACACCTTC
TRBV25-1	TRBJ2-7	TRBD1	NA	CASSVTGQGRPYEQYF	TGTGCCAGCAGTGTCACTGGACAGGGCCGCCCCTACGAGCAGTACTTC
TRBV9	TRBJ1-2	NA	NA	CASSRGADGYTF	TGTGCCAGCAGCCGGGGGGCCGATGGCTACACCTTC
TRBV13	TRBJ1-3	NA	NA	CASPQGPGNTIYF	TGTGCCAGCCCACAGGGACCTGGAAACACCATATATTTT
TRBV7-2	TRBJ1-3	TRBD1	once	CASSLPGQGVTIYF	TGTGCCAGCAGCTTACCGGGACAGGGAGTAACCATATATTTT
TRBV5-1	TRBJ2-5	NA	NA	CASSLEVRKTQYF	TGCGCCAGCAGCTTGGAGGTGAGGAAGACCCAGTACTTC
TRBV5-6	TRBJ1-2	NA	NA	CASSPQGPGNYGYTF	TGTGCCAGCAGCCCCCAAGGCCCGGGGAACTATGGCTACACCTTC
TRBV18	TRBJ1-4	TRBD1	NA	CASSPSVGQGNEKLFF	TGTGCCAGCTCACCAAGTGTAGGACAGGGGAATGAAAAACTGTTTTTT
TRBV9	TRBJ1-1	NA	NA	CASSVALGADTEAFF	TGTGCCAGCAGCGTAGCTCTGGGGGCGGACACTGAAGCTTTCTTT
TRBV15	TRBJ2-7	TRBD1	NA	CATSPTSGTGGEQYF	TGTGCCACCAGCCCAACTTCCGGGACAGGAGGCGAGCAGTACTTC
TRBV5-1	TRBJ1-1	NA	few	CASSAGQGFTEAFF	TGCGCCAGCAGCGCCGGCCAGGGGTTCACTGAAGCTTTCTTT
TRBV4-3	TRBJ1-1	NA	NA	CASSQVLSLQNTEAFF	TGCGCCAGCAGCCAAGTTTTGAGTCTTCAGAACACTGAAGCTTTCTTT
TRBV5-1	TRBJ2-7	NA	NA	CASSSSSYEQYF	TGCGCCAGCAGCTCTAGCTCCTACGAGCAGTACTTC
TRBV30	TRBJ1-2	TRBD1	NA	CAGQGASYGYTF	TGTGCCGGACAGGGGGCCTCCTATGGCTACACCTTC
TRBV29-1	TRBJ1-2	NA	once	CSVVVGGQVGGYTF	TGCAGCGTTGTGGTTGGAGGGCAGGTCGGTGGCTACACCTTC
TRBV19	TRBJ2-7	TRBD1	once	CASSITGGEQYF	TGTGCCAGTAGTATCACAGGGGGCGAGCAGTACTTC